This record covers a single T cell receptor (beta chain). As yet, its antigen is unknown. Each CDR3 protein is one row after TCRdb ran MiXCR on the RT-PCR reads. This table has about 300,000 distinct CDR3 sequences, 20% to 25% appearing once. The J segment lost 8 bases and the V segment lost 0 bases, leaving 4 bases of the junction unmatched. Germline loops: CDR1 LGHNA, CDR2 YNFKEQ. The length of the CDR3 is 15 residues. This sample was taken from a study of response to subunit inactivated influenza vaccine. Study findings and constraints: The authors proposed limited new T cell recruitment per seasonal influenza vaccination.

The TCR originated in a man between 50 and 75 years old who received an inactivated influenza vaccine. This specimen was PBMCs from blood, taken less than 22 months after vaccination. V gene TRBV4-2 combines with J gene TRBJ1-4; 9 positions match TRBD1. CDR3 sequence (DNA): TGTGCCAGCAGCCAAGATCGGGGACAGGGCGAAAAACTGTTTTTT. Protein: CASSQDRGQGEKLFF.